This T cell receptor beta chain came from a study of blood T cell repertoires in COVID-19. Background on the study: Material from acute and convalescent COVID-19 was sourced from the United States, Italy and Spain. Sample material is recorded as cDNA or gDNA derived from T cells, B-cell-depleted T cells, or PBMCs.

The CDR3 runs to 12 residues. Trimming cost V 4 bases and J 5 bases, with 11 bases left between them. The germline gives CDR1 SQVTM, CDR2 ANQGSEA. This clone was seen more than once but under ten times. In the original processing: Reference gene primer amplification yielded estimated nucleated cell counts. Repertoires were generated with immunoSEQ multiplex PCR, while TCRdb's copy carries only in-frame clones and drops some. V, J and clone size were drawn from that table, and D and trimming were deduced from the DNA. Here the sample spans 200,000 to 300,000 clones, approximately 86% being singletons. The sequencing input was PBMCs or T cells enriched from blood (not recorded which). The rearrangement uses TRBV29-1 and TRBJ1-2, with a tentative D call TRBD1 (5 bases). This TCR derives from a woman aged 40 to 50 with acute COVID-19. The CDR3 sequence is CSVGSGLYGYTF. For the CDR3, the DNA is TGCAGCGTTGGGTCAGGGTTATATGGCTACACCTTC.